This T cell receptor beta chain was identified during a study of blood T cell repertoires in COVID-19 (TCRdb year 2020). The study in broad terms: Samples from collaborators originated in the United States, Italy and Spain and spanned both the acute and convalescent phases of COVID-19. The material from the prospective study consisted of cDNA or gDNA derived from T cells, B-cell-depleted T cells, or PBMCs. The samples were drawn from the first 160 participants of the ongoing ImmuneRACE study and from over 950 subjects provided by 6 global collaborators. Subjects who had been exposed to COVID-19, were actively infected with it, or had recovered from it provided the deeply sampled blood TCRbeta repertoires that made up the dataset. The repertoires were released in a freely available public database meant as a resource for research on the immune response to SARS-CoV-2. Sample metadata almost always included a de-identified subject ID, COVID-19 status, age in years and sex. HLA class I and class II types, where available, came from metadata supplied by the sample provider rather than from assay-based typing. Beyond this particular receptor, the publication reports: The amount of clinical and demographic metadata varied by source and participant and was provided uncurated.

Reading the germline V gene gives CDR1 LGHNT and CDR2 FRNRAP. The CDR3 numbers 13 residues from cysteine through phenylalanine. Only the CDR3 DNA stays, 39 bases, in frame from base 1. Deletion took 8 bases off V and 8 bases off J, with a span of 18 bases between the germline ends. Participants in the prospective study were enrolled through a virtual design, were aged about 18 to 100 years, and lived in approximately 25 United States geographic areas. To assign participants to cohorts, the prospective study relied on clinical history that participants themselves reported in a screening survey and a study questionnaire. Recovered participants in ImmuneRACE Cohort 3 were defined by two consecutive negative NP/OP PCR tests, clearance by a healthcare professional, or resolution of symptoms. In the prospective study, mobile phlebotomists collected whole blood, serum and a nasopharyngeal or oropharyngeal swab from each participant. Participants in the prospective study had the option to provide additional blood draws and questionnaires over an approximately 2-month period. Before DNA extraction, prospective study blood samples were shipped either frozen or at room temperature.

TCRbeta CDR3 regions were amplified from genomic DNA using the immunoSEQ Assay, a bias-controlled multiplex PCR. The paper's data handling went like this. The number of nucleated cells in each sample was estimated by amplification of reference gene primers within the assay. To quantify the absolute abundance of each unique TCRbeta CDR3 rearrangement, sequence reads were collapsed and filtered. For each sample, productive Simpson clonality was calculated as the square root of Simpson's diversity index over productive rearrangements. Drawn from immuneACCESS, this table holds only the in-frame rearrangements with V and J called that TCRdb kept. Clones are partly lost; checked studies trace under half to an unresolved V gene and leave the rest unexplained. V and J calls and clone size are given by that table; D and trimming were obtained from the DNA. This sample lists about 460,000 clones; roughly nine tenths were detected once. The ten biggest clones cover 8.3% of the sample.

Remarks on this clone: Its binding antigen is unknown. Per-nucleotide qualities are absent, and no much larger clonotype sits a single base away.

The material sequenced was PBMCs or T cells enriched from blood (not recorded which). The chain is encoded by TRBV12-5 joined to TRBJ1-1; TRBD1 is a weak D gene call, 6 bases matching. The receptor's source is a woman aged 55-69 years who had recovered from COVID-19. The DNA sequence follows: TGTGCTAGTATGGTGGCAGGGGAATTGGAAGCTTTCTTT. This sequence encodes CASMVAGELEAFF.